This entry describes one T cell receptor (beta chain). This receptor's antigen is unknown. A clone one base away is much larger, so this may be a read error. Here the CDR3 omits its conserved ending phenylalanine or tryptophan, so a read error is the likely source. Ophthalmopathy patients had moderately to severely active disease, Clinical Activity Score of at least 3, NOSPECS grade of at least 4, and duration under 3 months. The study excluded patients with uncontrolled infections, other autoimmune diseases, pregnancy or lactation. Diagnoses were based on clinical symptoms, serum thyroxine and TRAb, thyroid ultrasound and orbital computed tomography. PBMCs were separated from roughly 10 ml of fresh peripheral blood using Ficoll-Paque density gradient centrifugation. Total RNA was extracted with Trizol reagent, and quality was checked on an Agilent 2100 Bioanalyzer. This sample stems from a study of T cells in Graves' hyperthyroidism and ophthalmopathy (dated by TCRdb to the late 2010s). Broadly, across the study: Peripheral blood samples were taken at initial diagnosis, before any treatment was given. Thyroid tissue and blood T-cell repertoires from several Graves' hyperthyroidism patients were also compared in the study. The paper reports TCR Vbeta CDR3 sequencing of some 140 peripheral blood samples: fewer than 50 ophthalmopathy, some 80 hyperthyroidism and around 17 progressor patients. TCR V-J signatures able to tell the groups apart were searched for in a discovery cohort of some 97 patients, of whom around 42 had Graves' ophthalmopathy and some 60 had stable Graves' hyperthyroidism. The 95 to 100 discovery patients were randomly split 7:3 into training and test sets. Whether ophthalmopathy could be predicted prospectively was tested in an independent validation cohort made up of 18 to 20 hyperthyroidism patients plus 17 patients who later progressed to ophthalmopathy. After blood sampling, hyperthyroidism patients were treated with methimazole at a starting dose of 30 mg daily, and ophthalmopathy patients were treated with high-dose intravenous methylprednisolone.

The TCR beta CDR3 regions were amplified from RNA transcripts. A first-round RT-PCR of the TCR CDR3 used the HTBI primer set with the Qiagen OneStep RT-PCR kit. The libraries were constructed in a second round of multiplex PCR and then size-selected and purified. The libraries were sequenced on an Illumina HiSeq2000 using paired-end 100 bp reads. In the original analysis: SOAPnuke was used to process the raw data, throwing out any read that contained adapters or uncalled bases, had a mean Phred below 15, or lacked an exact constant-primer or identifier match. COPE v1.2.5 was used to merge high-quality paired reads, and clonotypes were defined as unique nucleotide sequences. MiTCR v1.1 was used to align the clonotypes against IMGT TRBV, TRBD and TRBJ reference segments. Only V-J combinations with frequency above 0.0001, covering 99% to 99.2% of repertoires, were analysed. A TCS score was defined as the ratio between F50 (clonal expansion) and ExV (chaos), using BLOSUM62-based TCRdist between CDR3 peptides within each V-J. Welch's t-statistics and random forest reduced several hundred V-J features to 13, which were used in a naive Bayes classifier (R e1071). Clones were called with MiXCR by TCRdb after fastp trimmed the public reads at Q25, and only in-frame beta chains were retained. Each CDR3 protein appears once, grouped with its most common genes and DNA. TCRdb, not the original authors, processed these V and J calls. The table for this sample lists over 250,000 distinct CDR3 sequences; approximately 15% of them were counted only once. About a third of the sample lies in the top ten.

The full study reports these points: Blood samples also contained most of the expanded thyroid clonotypes (frequency above 0.001), which suggests that blood repertoires may reflect thyroid immune responses. Sample size was not statistically predetermined, and investigators were not blinded to group allocation. Ophthalmopathy was separated from stable hyperthyroidism by a 13 V-J signature model, with just over 85% sensitivity and roughly 81% specificity obtained in cross-validation and 80%/75% obtained in testing. In validation, the model predicted progression to ophthalmopathy a median of roughly 6.5 months before onset, with approximately 68% sensitivity and roughly 73% specificity.

Sequences were obtained from blood. The origin of this receptor is a woman between 35 and 50 years old with Graves' ophthalmopathy.

The CDR3 region reads CASSGTGLSGNTIYL. Here is the DNA: TGTGCCAGCAGTGGGACAGGCCTCTCTGGAAACACCATATATCTT. The chain employs TRBV6-1 and TRBJ1-3, with 7 bases aligning to TRBD1. Unmatched junction bases come to 3, with V trimmed by 4 bases and J by 0 bases. Counting both end residues, the CDR3 totals 15 amino acids. The only DNA kept is the CDR3, 45 bases in frame from the first base. CDR1 and CDR2, per the germline V gene, are MNHNS and SASEGT.